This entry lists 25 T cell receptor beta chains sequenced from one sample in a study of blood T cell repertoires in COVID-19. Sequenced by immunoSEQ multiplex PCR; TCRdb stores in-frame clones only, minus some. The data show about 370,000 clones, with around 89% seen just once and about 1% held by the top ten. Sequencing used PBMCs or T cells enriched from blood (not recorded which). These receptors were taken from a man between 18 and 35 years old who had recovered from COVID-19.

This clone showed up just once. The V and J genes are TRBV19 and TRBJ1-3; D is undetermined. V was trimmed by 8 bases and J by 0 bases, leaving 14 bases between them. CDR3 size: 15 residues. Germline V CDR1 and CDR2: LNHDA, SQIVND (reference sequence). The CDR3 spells CASRRTLSSGNTIYF. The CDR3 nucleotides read TGTGCCAGTCGTCGGACTCTGAGCTCTGGAAACACCATATATTTT.

CDR3 bases: TGTGCCAGTAGACCGGGACAGCTAAATCAGCCCCAGCATTTT. Translated: CASRPGQLNQPQHF. V is TRBV19 and J is TRBJ1-5; 7 positions agree with TRBD1. CDR3 length: 14 residues. With 6 bases clipped from V and 4 bases from J, the junction kept 6 bases outside the gene matches. From germline, CDR1 is LNHDA and CDR2 SQIVND (reference sequence). Together with reference TRBV19 and TRBJ1-5, the CDR3 gives the full variable domain: DGGITQSPKYLFRKEGQNVTLSCEQNLNHDAMYWYRQDPGQGLRLIYYSQIVNDFQKGDIAEGYSVSREKKESFPLTVTSAQKNPTAFYLCASRPGQLNQPQHFGDGTRLSIL.

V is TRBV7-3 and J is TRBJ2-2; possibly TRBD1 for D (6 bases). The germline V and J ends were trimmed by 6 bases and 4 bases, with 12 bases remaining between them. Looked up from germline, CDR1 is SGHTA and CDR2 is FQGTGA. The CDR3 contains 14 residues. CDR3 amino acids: CASRHRGGTGELFF. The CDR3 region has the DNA TGTGCCAGCAGACATCGAGGGGGCACCGGGGAGCTGTTTTTT.

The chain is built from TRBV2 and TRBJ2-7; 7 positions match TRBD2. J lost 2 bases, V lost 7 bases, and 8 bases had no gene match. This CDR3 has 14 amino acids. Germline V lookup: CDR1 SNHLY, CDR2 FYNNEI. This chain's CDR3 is CASIPGAGAYEQYF. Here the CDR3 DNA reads TGTGCCAGCATTCCCGGCGCGGGAGCCTACGAGCAGTACTTC.

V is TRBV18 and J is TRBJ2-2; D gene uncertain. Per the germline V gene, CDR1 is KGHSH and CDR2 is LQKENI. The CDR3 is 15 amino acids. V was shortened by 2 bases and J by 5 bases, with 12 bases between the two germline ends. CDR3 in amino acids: CASSPSTSGTGELFF. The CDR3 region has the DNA TGTGCCAGCTCACCAAGTACCTCCGGGACCGGGGAGCTGTTTTTT. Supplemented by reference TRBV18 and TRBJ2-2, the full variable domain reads NAGVMQNPRHLVRRRGQEARLRCSPMKGHSHVYWYRQLPEEGLKFMVYLQKENIIDESGMPKERFSAEFPKEGPSILRIQQVVRGDSAAYFCASSPSTSGTGELFFGEGSRLTVL.

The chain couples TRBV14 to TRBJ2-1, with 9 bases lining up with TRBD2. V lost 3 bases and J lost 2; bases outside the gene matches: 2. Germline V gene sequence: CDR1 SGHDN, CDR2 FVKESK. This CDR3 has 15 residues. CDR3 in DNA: TGTGCCAGCAGCCACATAGCGGGAGCCTACAATGAGCAGTTCTTC. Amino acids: CASSHIAGAYNEQFF.

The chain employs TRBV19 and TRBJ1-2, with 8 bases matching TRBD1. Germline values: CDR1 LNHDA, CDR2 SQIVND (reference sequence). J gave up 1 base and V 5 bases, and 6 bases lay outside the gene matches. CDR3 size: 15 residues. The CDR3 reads CASSPDRGINYGYTF. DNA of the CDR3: TGTGCCAGTAGTCCCGACAGGGGAATTAACTATGGCTACACCTTC.

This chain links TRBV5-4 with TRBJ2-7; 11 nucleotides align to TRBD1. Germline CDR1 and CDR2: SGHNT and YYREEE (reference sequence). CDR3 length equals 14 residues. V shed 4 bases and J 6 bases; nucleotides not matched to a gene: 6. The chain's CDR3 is CASSLGTGGAEQYF. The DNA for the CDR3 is TGTGCCAGCAGCCTTGGGACAGGGGGAGCCGAGCAGTACTTC.

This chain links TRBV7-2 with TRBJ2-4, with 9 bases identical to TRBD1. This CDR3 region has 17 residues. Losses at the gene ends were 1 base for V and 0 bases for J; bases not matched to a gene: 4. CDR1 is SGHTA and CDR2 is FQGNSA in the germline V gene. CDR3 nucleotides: TGTGCCAGCAGCTTAGGGGGACAGGGTCTAGCCAAAAACATTCAGTACTTC. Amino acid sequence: CASSLGGQGLAKNIQYF. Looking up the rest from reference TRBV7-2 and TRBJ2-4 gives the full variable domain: GAGVSQSPSNKVTEKGKDVELRCDPISGHTALYWYRQSLGQGLEFLIYFQGNSAPDKSGLPSDRFSAERTGGSVSTLTIQRTQQEDSAVYLCASSLGGQGLAKNIQYFGAGTRLSVL.

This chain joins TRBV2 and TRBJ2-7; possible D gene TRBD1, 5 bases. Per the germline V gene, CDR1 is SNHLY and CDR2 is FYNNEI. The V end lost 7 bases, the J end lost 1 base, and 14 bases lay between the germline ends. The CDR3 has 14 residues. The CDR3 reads CASKGGAGSYEQYF. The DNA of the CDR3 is TGTGCCAGCAAAGGTGGCGCAGGGTCCTACGAGCAGTACTTC.

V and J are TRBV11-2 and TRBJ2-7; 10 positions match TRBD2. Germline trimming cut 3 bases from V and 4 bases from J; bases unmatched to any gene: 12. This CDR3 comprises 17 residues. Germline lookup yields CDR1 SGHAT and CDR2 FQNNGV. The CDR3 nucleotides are TGTGCCAGCAGCTTTGGGCCCCGACTAGCGGGCGATTACGAGCAGTACTTC. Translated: CASSFGPRLAGDYEQYF.

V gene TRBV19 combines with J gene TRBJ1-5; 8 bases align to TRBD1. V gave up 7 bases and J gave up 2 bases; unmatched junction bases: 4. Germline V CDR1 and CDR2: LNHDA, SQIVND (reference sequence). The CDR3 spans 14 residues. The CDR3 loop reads CASNDRGGNQPQHF. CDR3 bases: TGTGCCAGTAACGACAGGGGAGGCAATCAGCCCCAGCATTTT.

The CDR3: CATSDPWTGPGELFF. The CDR3 bases are TGTGCCACCAGTGACCCTTGGACAGGCCCCGGGGAGCTGTTTTTT. V usage is TRBV24-1 and J usage is TRBJ2-2; 7 nucleotides line up with TRBD1. The CDR3 loop spans 15 amino acids. Germline lookup yields CDR1 KGHDR and CDR2 SFDVKD. V shed 4 bases and J 6 bases; nucleotides not matched to a gene: 7.

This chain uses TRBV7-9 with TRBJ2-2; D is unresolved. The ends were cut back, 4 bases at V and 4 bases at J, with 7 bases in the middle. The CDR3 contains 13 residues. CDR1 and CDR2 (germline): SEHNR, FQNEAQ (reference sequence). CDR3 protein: CASSSRATGELFF. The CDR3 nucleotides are TGTGCCAGCAGCTCCCGAGCCACCGGGGAGCTGTTTTTT.

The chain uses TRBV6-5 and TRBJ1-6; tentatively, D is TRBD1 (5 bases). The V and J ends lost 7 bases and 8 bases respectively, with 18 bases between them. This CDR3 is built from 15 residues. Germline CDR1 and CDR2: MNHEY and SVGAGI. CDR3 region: CASKWGGLRDSPLHF. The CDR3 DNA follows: TGTGCCAGCAAATGGGGGGGACTCCGAGATTCACCCCTCCACTTT.

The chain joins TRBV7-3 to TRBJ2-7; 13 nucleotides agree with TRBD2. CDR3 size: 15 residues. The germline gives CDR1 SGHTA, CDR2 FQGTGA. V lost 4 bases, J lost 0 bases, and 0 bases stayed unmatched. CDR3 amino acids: CASSWTSGGSYEQYF. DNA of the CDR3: TGTGCCAGCAGCTGGACTAGCGGGGGCTCCTACGAGCAGTACTTC.

This CDR3 reads CASSSQISGELFF. Here the CDR3 DNA reads TGTGCCAGCAGTTCCCAGATCTCCGGGGAGCTGTTTTTT. V gene TRBV27 combines with J gene TRBJ2-2; D call uncertain. Trimming left V 4 bases short and J 6 bases short, with 9 bases between. Germline V gene lookup returns CDR1 MNHEY and CDR2 SMNVEV (reference sequence). This CDR3 spans 13 amino acids.

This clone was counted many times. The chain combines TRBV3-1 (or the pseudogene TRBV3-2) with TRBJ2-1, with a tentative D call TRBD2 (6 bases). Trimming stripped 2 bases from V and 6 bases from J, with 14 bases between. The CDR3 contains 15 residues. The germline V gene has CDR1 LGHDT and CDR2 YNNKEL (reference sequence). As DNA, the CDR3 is TGTGCCAGCAGCCAATCTATAGGGACTGTCAATGAGCAGTTCTTC. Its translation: CASSQSIGTVNEQFF.

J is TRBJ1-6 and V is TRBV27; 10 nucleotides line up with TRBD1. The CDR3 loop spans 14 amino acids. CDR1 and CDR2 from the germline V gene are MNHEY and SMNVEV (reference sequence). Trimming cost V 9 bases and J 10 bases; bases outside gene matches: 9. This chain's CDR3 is CASRQGALGSPLHF. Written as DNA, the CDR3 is TGTGCCAGTCGACAGGGGGCGCTCGGCTCACCCCTCCACTTT.

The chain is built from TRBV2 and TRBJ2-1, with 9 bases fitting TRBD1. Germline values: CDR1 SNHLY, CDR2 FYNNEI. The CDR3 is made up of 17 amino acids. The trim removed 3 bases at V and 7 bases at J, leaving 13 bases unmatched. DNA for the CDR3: TGTGCCAGCAGTGATGCTGGGACAGGGTCAGTGGGGAATGAGCAGTTCTTC. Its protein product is CASSDAGTGSVGNEQFF.

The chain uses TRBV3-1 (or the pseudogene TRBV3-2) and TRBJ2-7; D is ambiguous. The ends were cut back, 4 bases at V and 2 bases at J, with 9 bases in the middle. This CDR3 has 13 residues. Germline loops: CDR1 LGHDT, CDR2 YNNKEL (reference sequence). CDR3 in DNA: TGTGCCAGCAGCCTGGGCAGAGCCTACGAGCAGTACTTC. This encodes CASSLGRAYEQYF.

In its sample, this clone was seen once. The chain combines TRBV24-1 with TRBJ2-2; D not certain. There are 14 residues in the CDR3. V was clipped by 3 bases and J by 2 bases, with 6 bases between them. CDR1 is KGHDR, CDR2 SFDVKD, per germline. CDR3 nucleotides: TGTGCCACCAGTGATCCTTCTAACACCGGGGAGCTGTTTTTT. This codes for CATSDPSNTGELFF.

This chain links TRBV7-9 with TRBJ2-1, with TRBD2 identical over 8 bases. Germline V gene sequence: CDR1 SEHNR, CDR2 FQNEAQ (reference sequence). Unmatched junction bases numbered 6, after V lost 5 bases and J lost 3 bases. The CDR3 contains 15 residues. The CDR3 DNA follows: TGTGCCAGCAGCAGTAGCGGGAAGTTCTACAATGAGCAGTTCTTC. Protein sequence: CASSSSGKFYNEQFF. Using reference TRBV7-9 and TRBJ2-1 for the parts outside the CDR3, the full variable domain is DTGVSQNPRHKITKRGQNVTFRCDPISEHNRLYWYRQTLGQGPEFLTYFQNEAQLEKSRLLSDRFSAERPKGSFSTLEIQRTEQGDSAMYLCASSSSGKFYNEQFFGPGTRLTVL.

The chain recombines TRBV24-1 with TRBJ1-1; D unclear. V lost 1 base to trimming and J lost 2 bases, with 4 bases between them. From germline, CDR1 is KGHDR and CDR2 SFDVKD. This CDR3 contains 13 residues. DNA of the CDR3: TGTGCCACCAGTGATTTTCTAAACACTGAAGCTTTCTTT. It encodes CATSDFLNTEAFF.

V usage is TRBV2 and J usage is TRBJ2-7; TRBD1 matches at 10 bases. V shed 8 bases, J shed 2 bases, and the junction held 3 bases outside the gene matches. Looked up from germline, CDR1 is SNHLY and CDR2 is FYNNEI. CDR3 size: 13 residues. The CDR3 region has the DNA TGTGCCAGCCGAGGACAGGGGGCCTACGAGCAGTACTTC. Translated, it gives CASRGQGAYEQYF.